This T cell receptor (beta chain) originates from a study of blood T cell repertoires in COVID-19. This CDR3 has 15 amino acids. Losses at the gene ends were 5 bases for V and 5 bases for J; bases not matched to a gene: 7. The V gene's germline CDR1 is MDHEN and CDR2 SYDVKM. Authors' processing steps: Using reference gene primer amplification, nucleated cell counts were estimated. TCRdb's copy holds only in-frame clones and misses some; the assay was immunoSEQ multiplex PCR. V, J and clone size are those of that table, while D and trimming were read from the DNA. The table shows 200,000 to 250,000 clones, with 70% to 85% occurring only once.

The origin of this receptor is a woman older than 75 with acute or convalescent COVID-19. The chain uses TRBV28 and TRBJ2-1; TRBD2 agrees at 9 bases. Specimen: peripheral blood. The CDR3 loop reads CASSNGASGNNEQFF. The CDR3 nucleotides read TGTGCCAGCAGTAATGGGGCTAGCGGGAACAATGAGCAGTTCTTC.